These T cell receptor beta chains were read from a single sample in a study of OX40 agonist ivuxolimab in advanced cancers. Only in-frame clones appear in the TCRdb table, and some are missing; sequencing was by immunoSEQ multiplex PCR. The sample records around 140,000 clones, 90% to 95% being singletons. The sample in question was CD4+ or CD8+ T cells sorted from blood, obtained in a trial of the OX40 agonist ivuxolimab. These receptors were obtained from an adult with an advanced solid tumor such as melanoma, head and neck, liver or kidney cancer. Both conserved end residues are part of each CDR3. The order of the fields is V gene, J gene, clone size, D gene, CDR3 protein, CDR3 DNA. D genes are given only for firm matches. Clone size, where shown, is once, few, many, or a class for clones that have expanded.

>TRBV19|TRBJ2-5|-|-
CASAASQETQYF
TGTGCCAGCGCGGCCTCCCAAGAGACCCAGTACTTC
>TRBV9|TRBJ2-7|-|-
CASSGGEGTYEQYF
TGTGCCAGCAGCGGAGGGGAAGGAACCTACGAGCAGTACTTC
>TRBV18|TRBJ2-5|-|-
CASSPLAGSQETQYF
TGTGCCAGCTCACCACTGGCTGGTTCCCAAGAGACCCAGTACTTC
>TRBV28|TRBJ2-7|-|TRBD1
CASRMTGGAYEQYF
TGTGCCAGCAGGATGACAGGGGGTGCCTACGAGCAGTACTTC
>TRBV5-4|TRBJ2-3|-|TRBD2
CASSLAAGGTDTQYF
TGTGCCAGCAGCTTGGCCGCGGGGGGCACAGATACGCAGTATTTT
>TRBV7-9|TRBJ2-1|-|TRBD2
CASSLLGQRGGHEQFF
TGTGCCAGCAGCTTATTAGGGCAGCGGGGTGGCCATGAGCAGTTCTTC
>TRBV6-6|TRBJ1-4|-|TRBD1
CASRTTGGSTNEKLFF
TGTGCCAGCAGGACCACAGGGGGGTCAACTAATGAAAAACTGTTTTTT
>TRBV7-2|TRBJ2-7|-|-
CASSLEKGGLPSYEQYF
TGTGCCAGCAGCTTAGAAAAAGGAGGGCTCCCCTCCTACGAGCAGTACTTC
>TRBV6-1|TRBJ1-5|once|TRBD1
CASSAPLRGQASNQPQHF
TGTGCCAGCAGTGCCCCCTTACGCGGACAGGCGAGCAATCAGCCCCAGCATTTT
>TRBV30|TRBJ2-3|-|-
CAWTPFGGLSTDTQYF
TGTGCCTGGACCCCCTTTGGGGGCCTTAGCACAGATACGCAGTATTTT
>TRBV18|TRBJ2-1|-|TRBD1
CASSPLSGTGVRNEQFF
TGTGCCAGCTCACCGTTATCCGGGACAGGGGTTCGCAATGAGCAGTTCTTC
>TRBV19|TRBJ1-2|-|-
CATSGLGGYGYTF
TGTGCCACTTCGGGGCTCGGGGGCTATGGCTACACCTTC
>TRBV6-1|TRBJ2-7|-|-
CASGRDPGPYEQYF
TGTGCCAGCGGACGGGACCCGGGCCCCTACGAGCAGTACTTC
>TRBV6-6|TRBJ2-1|-|TRBD2
CASSTFLGLAGNEQFF
TGTGCCAGCAGTACTTTCCTCGGACTAGCTGGCAATGAGCAGTTCTTC
>TRBV27|TRBJ2-2|once|-
CASSFVSAGELFF
TGTGCCAGCAGTTTCGTCTCCGCTGGGGAGCTGTTTTTT
>TRBV30|TRBJ2-3|once|TRBD2
CAWSPTRGGPGTDTQYF
TGTGCCTGGAGTCCTACGCGGGGGGGGCCCGGCACAGATACGCAGTATTTT
>TRBV7-9|TRBJ1-2|few|-
CASSLGGGGYTF
TGTGCCAGCAGCTTAGGAGGGGGAGGCTACACCTTC
>TRBV2|TRBJ1-1|-|-
CASSETENTEAFF
TGTGCCAGCAGCGAAACAGAGAACACTGAAGCTTTCTTT
>TRBV21-1|TRBJ1-5|-|-
CASSVPGGAQPQHF
TGTGCCAGCAGCGTCCCTGGGGGGGCCCAGCCCCAGCATTTT
>TRBV27|TRBJ1-6|-|-
CASSLRGDINSPLHF
TGTGCCAGCAGTCTAAGAGGCGATATTAATTCACCCCTCCACTTT
>TRBV25-1|TRBJ1-4|-|-
CASTLGGREKLFF
TGTGCCAGCACCCTCGGGGGACGGGAAAAACTGTTTTTT
>TRBV4-1|TRBJ2-4|-|-
CASSQDYRNIQYF
TGCGCCAGCAGCCAGGACTACCGGAACATTCAGTACTTC
>TRBV19|TRBJ1-1|-|-
CASRAVYTEAFF
TGTGCCAGTAGGGCCGTCTACACTGAAGCTTTCTTT
>TRBV5-6|TRBJ2-5|-|TRBD1
CASSAFRGPGETQYF
TGTGCCAGCAGCGCCTTCAGGGGGCCGGGGGAGACCCAGTACTTC
>TRBV19|TRBJ1-1|-|-
CASSIRFSGDRSTEAFF
TGTGCCAGTAGTATTCGGTTTTCGGGGGATCGAAGCACTGAAGCTTTCTTT
>TRBV19|TRBJ2-7|-|-
CASSLRERSFYEQYF
TGTGCCAGTAGCCTTAGGGAGCGGTCGTTTTACGAGCAGTACTTC
>TRBV27|TRBJ2-4|-|TRBD1
CASSSDRGQGKNIQYF
TGTGCCAGCAGTTCGGACAGGGGACAGGGCAAAAACATTCAGTACTTC
>TRBV28|TRBJ1-1|-|-
CASSRESWGEAFF
TGTGCCAGCAGCCGGGAGAGTTGGGGTGAAGCTTTCTTT
>TRBV5-6|TRBJ1-1|-|-
CASSLFRGFRYTEAFF
TGTGCCAGCAGCTTGTTCAGGGGCTTTAGGTACACTGAAGCTTTCTTT
>TRBV11-2|TRBJ1-6|once|-
CASSLSVLSPLHF
TGTGCCAGCAGCTTGTCGGTGCTTTCACCCCTCCACTTT
>TRBV2|TRBJ2-7|-|-
CASQVVGAEYEQYF
TGTGCCAGCCAAGTAGTGGGGGCGGAGTACGAGCAGTACTTC
>TRBV7-8|TRBJ2-3|-|-
CASSSSLSGGDTQYF
TGTGCCAGCAGCTCCTCTCTGTCGGGCGGAGATACGCAGTATTTT
>TRBV7-9|TRBJ1-3|-|-
CASSLRGDNTIYF
TGTGCCAGCAGCCTGCGGGGGGACAACACCATATATTTT
>TRBV25-1|TRBJ1-4|once|TRBD1
CASRGQTNEKLFF
TGTGCCAGCCGGGGACAGACTAATGAAAAACTGTTTTTT
>TRBV27|TRBJ2-5|-|TRBD1
CASSLGRGETQYF
TGTGCCAGCAGTTTGGGCAGGGGGGAGACCCAGTACTTC
>TRBV28|TRBJ2-7|once|-
CANSRQGGFYEQYF
TGTGCCAACTCTCGACAGGGAGGTTTCTACGAGCAGTACTTC
>TRBV13|TRBJ1-1|few|-
CASSLARNTEAFF
TGTGCCAGCAGCTTAGCCAGGAACACTGAAGCTTTCTTT
>TRBV7-2|TRBJ1-5|-|-
CASSFEGTPQHF
TGTGCCAGCAGCTTCGAGGGGACGCCCCAGCATTTT
>TRBV9|TRBJ2-6|-|-
CASSVMSGANVLTF
TGTGCCAGCAGCGTAATGTCTGGGGCCAACGTCCTGACTTTC
>TRBV6-5|TRBJ2-5|once|-
CASSPKIQETQYF
TGTGCCAGCAGTCCCAAGATCCAGGAGACCCAGTACTTC
>TRBV4-3|TRBJ2-7|-|-
CASSQAQPRRREQYF
TGCGCCAGCAGCCAAGCCCAACCCCGACGGCGCGAGCAGTACTTC
>TRBV28|TRBJ2-7|-|-
CASSLYGQSSYEQYF
TGTGCCAGCAGTTTGTACGGACAGAGCTCCTACGAGCAGTACTTC
>TRBV5-1|TRBJ1-4|-|TRBD1
CASSLQGQGSQKLFF
TGCGCCAGCAGCTTGCAGGGACAGGGCTCGCAAAAACTGTTTTTT
>TRBV7-9|TRBJ2-3|-|TRBD2
CASSPVRGASFNTQYF
TGTGCCAGCAGCCCCGTGCGGGGGGCTTCATTCAATACGCAGTATTTT
>TRBV7-6|TRBJ2-7|-|-
CASSSQGRDYEQYF
TGTGCCAGCAGTTCCCAGGGACGGGACTACGAGCAGTACTTC